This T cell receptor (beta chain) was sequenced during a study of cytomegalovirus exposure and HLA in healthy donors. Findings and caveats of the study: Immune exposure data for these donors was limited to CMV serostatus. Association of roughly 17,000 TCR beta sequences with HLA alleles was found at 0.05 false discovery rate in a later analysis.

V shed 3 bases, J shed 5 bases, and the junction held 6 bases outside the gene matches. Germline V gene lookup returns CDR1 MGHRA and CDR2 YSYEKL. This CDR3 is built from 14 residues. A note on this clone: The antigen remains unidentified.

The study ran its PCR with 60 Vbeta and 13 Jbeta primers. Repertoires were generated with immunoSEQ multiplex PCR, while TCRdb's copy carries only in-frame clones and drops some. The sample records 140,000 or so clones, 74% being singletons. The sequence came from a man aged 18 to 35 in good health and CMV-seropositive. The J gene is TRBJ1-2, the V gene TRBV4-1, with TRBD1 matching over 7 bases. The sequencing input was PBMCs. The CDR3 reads CASSQETGQYGYTF. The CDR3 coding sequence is TGCGCCAGCAGCCAGGAGACAGGGCAATATGGCTACACCTTC.